This TCR beta chain stems from a study of Graves' ophthalmopathy and Graves' hyperthyroidism. This CDR3 region has 14 residues. V was cut by 7 bases and J by 1 base, with 13 bases left in between. The authors amplified TCR beta CDR3 regions, and they did so from RNA transcripts for repertoire sequencing. The workflow started with a first-round RT-PCR run with HTBI primers and then moved on to a second-round multiplex PCR. MiXCR was run by TCRdb on the multiplex PCR reads, yielding one entry per CDR3 protein. The data contain over a million distinct CDR3 sequences, about 36% of them singletons. The clonotype was recovered from an adult man with Graves' hyperthyroidism. The chain recombines TRBV12-3 or TRBV12-4 with TRBJ2-5, with D unresolved. Sequencing was carried out using peripheral blood or thyroid tissue (not recorded which). As DNA, the CDR3 is TGTGCCAGCAAACCAGAAATGGCCCAAGAGACCCAGTACTTC. It yields the protein CASKPEMAQETQYF.